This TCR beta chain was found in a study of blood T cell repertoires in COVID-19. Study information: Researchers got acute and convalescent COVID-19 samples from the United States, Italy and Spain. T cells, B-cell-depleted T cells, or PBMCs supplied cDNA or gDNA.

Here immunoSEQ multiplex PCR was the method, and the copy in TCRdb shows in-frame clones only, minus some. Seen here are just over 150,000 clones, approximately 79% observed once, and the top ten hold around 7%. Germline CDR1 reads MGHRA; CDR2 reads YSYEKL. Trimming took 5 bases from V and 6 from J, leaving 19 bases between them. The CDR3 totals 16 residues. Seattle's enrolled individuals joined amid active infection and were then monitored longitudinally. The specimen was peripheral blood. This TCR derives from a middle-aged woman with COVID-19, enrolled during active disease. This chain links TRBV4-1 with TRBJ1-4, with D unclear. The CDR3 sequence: CASSTPPGVSDEKLFF. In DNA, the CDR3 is TGCGCCAGCAGCACCCCCCCCGGGGTCTCGGATGAAAAACTGTTTTTT.